This TCR beta chain was captured by sequencing in a study of T cell clusters in autoimmune cytopenias (dated by TCRdb to the late 2010s). In terms of the full investigation: The median TRB sequencing depth was around 55,000 reads per sample, and the median number of distinct TRB clonotypes was approximately 2,000 per sample. TRB and IGH repertoires from peripheral blood were sequenced in autoimmune cytopenia patients at active disease and during treatment follow-up, with healthy, CLL and autoimmune hepatitis controls included alongside. The study was designed to test whether a disease-specific immune repertoire signature usable as a blood-based biomarker is carried by autoimmune cytopenia patients. The full study reports these points: The cluster-lack signature was not observed for secondary cytopenia versus CLL, as the signature was apparently masked by the dominant lymphoma-associated repertoire. TRB repertoire shifts, with less even repertoires in secondary cytopenia and CLL, mostly reflected lymphoma bias rather than autoimmunity. The GLIPH analysis suggested a lack of physiological T cell clusters in primary autoimmune cytopenia patients, since some 46 clusters were exclusive to healthy donors whereas some 15 were exclusive to patients. The T cell clusters were defined only in silico, and the functional role of the clusters was left to be validated experimentally. About 3.2-fold more exclusive TRB clusters were observed in healthy donors than in active autoimmune hepatitis patients, consistent with an autoimmunity-wide signature.

Multiplex PCR with a touch-down protocol amplified TRB rearrangements, with the TRB-A and TRB-B primer pools combined in a single tube. Two consecutive PCR reactions with Phusion HS II polymerase added Illumina adapters and sample indices to the amplicons. Amplicons were gel-purified with the NucleoSpin Gel and PCR Clean-up kit, then quantified by Qubit and quality-checked on an Agilent 2100 Bioanalyzer. Sequencing of the libraries was performed on an Illumina MiSeq with 600-cycle, single-indexed, paired-end runs. On the authors' methods: TRB reads were aligned and assembled with MiXCR version 2.1.12 using the default MiXCR reference library. A clone was defined by each unique CDR3 nucleotide sequence, and the analysis included only productive sequences with two or more reads. To assess repertoire diversity, an R script computed alpha-parameterized diversity profiles (alpha 0 to 5), which included the Shannon (alpha 1) and Simpson (alpha 2) indices. Combinatorial TRB VJ usage was computed with the tcR package and compared between cohorts by principal component analysis with ade4. GLIPH was used to cluster TCRbeta CDR3s in pairs of cohorts matched for age and read depth, and a Wilcoxon test was used to compare cluster frequencies. TCRdb reprocessed the reads, reporting each CDR3 protein sequence once and no DNA. The V and J calls follow TCRdb's processing rather than the paper's. The table for this sample records about 2,700 distinct CDR3 sequences. The ten largest clones represent about 9.6% of the sample.

By frequency, this clonotype is medium-sized (0.01 to 0.1%), with no count recorded. Its antigen is not yet known. The CDR3 sequence holds 13 residues, the cysteine and phenylalanine included. The entry carries no DNA sequence. The germline V gene (reference sequence) sets CDR1 to LNHDA and CDR2 to SQIVND. Per sample, 250 ng of peripheral blood genomic DNA, approximately 37,500 genome equivalents, was used for TRB amplification. Sequencing input: peripheral blood. Recombination linked TRBV19 to TRBJ2-5. The receptor comes from a human donor with an autoimmune cytopenia or autoimmune hepatitis (not recorded which). The encoded CDR3 is CATLSNSEETQYF.